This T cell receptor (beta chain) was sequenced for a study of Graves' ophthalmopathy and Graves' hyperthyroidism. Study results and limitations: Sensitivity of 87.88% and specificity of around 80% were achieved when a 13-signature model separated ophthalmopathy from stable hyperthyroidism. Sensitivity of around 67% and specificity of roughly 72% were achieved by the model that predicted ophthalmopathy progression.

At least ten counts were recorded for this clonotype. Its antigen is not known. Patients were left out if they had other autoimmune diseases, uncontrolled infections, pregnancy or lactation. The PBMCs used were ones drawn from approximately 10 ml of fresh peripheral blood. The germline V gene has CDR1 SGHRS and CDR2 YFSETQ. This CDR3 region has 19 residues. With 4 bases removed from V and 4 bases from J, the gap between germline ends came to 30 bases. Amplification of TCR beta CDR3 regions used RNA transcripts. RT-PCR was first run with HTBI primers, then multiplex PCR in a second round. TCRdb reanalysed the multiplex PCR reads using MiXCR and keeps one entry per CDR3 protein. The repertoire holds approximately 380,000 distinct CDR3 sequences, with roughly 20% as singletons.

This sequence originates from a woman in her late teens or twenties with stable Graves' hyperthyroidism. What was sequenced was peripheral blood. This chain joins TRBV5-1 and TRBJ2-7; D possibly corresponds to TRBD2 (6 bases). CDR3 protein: CASSPLAPGLTRESYEQYF. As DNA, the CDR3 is TGCGCCAGCAGCCCATTAGCTCCGGGACTCACAAGGGAAAGTTACGAGCAGTACTTC.